This entry lists 22 T cell receptor beta chains sequenced from one sample in a study of T cells in Graves' hyperthyroidism and ophthalmopathy. The source material, RNA transcripts, was used to amplify TCR beta CDR3 regions. When the TCR CDR3 underwent first-round RT-PCR, the HTBI primer set was used. Via MiXCR, TCRdb re-called the multiplex PCR reads, giving one row per CDR3 protein. The data show about 250,000 distinct CDR3 sequences, 20% to 25% seen once. The material sequenced was blood. The receptors stem from a man aged 25-45 years with Graves' ophthalmopathy.

This sequence joins TRBV6-1 and TRBJ1-4, with D tentatively TRBD1 (6 bases). Germline CDR1 and CDR2: MNHNS and SASEGT. Trimming pared 6 bases from V and 5 bases from J, leaving 13 bases between. CDR3 length: 14 residues. The CDR3 spells CASRAQGLNEKLFF. CDR3 coding DNA: TGTGCCAGCAGAGCACAGGGCCTGAATGAAAAACTGTTTTTT.

This clonotype was detected only a few times. The J gene is TRBJ1-3, the V gene TRBV6-1, with a possible D match to TRBD1 (5 bases). Germline CDR1 and CDR2: MNHNS and SASEGT. The CDR3 consists of 15 residues. The V gene lost 6 bases and the J gene lost 0 bases, with 12 bases spanning the gap. CDR3 loop: CASRHRQLSGNTIYF. The CDR3 DNA is TGTGCCAGCAGACATCGACAGCTCTCTGGAAACACCATATATTTT.

This chain joins TRBV28 and TRBJ2-2, with D tentatively TRBD1 or TRBD2 (6 bases each). From germline, CDR1 is MDHEN and CDR2 SYDVKM. The ends were cut back, 8 bases at V and 6 bases at J, with 28 bases in the middle. This CDR3 spans 18 amino acids. The CDR3 loop reads CASSVGGYSDVRPGELFF. In DNA, the CDR3 is TGTGCCAGCTCCGTGGGGGGCTACTCTGATGTTCGTCCCGGGGAGCTGTTTTTT.

This clonotype was detected many times. This chain links TRBV11-2 with TRBJ2-7, with D perhaps TRBD1 (6 bases). Germline CDR1 is SGHAT and CDR2 is FQNNGV. Trimming shortened V by 6 bases and J by 6 bases, and 15 bases separated the two germline ends. The CDR3 sequence is 13 residues long. The DNA for the CDR3 is TGTGCCAGCAGAATAGAGGGGGTGTCCGAGCAGTACTTC. Its translation: CASRIEGVSEQYF.

This clonotype came up many times. The gene calls are TRBV20-1 and TRBJ1-5, with TRBD1 as a possible D gene (5 bases). CDR1 and CDR2 from the germline V gene are DFQATT and SNEGSKA (reference sequence). The V gene lost 0 bases and the J gene lost 3 bases, with 6 bases spanning the gap. This CDR3 region has 13 residues. CDR3 residues: CSAREQDNQPQHF. The CDR3 nucleotides read TGCAGTGCTAGAGAACAGGACAATCAGCCCCAGCATTTT.

This clonotype showed up many times. The chain carries TRBV7-2 and TRBJ2-3; 7 bases fit TRBD2. V lost 3 bases, J lost 6 bases, and 6 bases stayed unmatched. Germline V gene sequence: CDR1 SGHTA, CDR2 FQGNSA. This CDR3 has 14 amino acids. The CDR3 here is CASSFQAGADTQYF. CDR3 bases: TGTGCCAGCAGCTTCCAGGCGGGAGCGGATACGCAGTATTTT.

This clonotype was seen at least ten times. The chain recombines TRBV6-1 with TRBJ1-1; perhaps TRBD1 as D (6 bases). Germline V gene sequence: CDR1 MNHNS, CDR2 SASEGT. V dropped 0 bases and J dropped 6 bases, with 11 bases sitting between them. This CDR3 has 14 residues. This CDR3 reads CASSEAVWTAEAFF. CDR3 in DNA: TGTGCCAGCAGTGAAGCGGTTTGGACAGCTGAAGCTTTCTTT.

There are a few counts of this clonotype. The genes are TRBV12-5 and TRBJ2-1; TRBD2 aligns across 8 bases. Trimming cost V 5 bases and J 6 bases; bases outside gene matches: 21. This CDR3 is 19 amino acids long. Germline V gene data show CDR1 as LGHNT and CDR2 as FRNRAP. The CDR3 coding sequence is TGTGCTAGTGGTCACCAGAGGAGCGGGAGCTACCTGGCGGGCAATGAGCAGTTCTTC. It yields the protein CASGHQRSGSYLAGNEQFF. Looking up the rest from reference TRBV12-5 and TRBJ2-1 gives the full variable domain: DARVTQTPRHKVTEMGQEVTMRCQPILGHNTVFWYRQTMMQGLELLAYFRNRAPLDDSGMPKDRFSAEMPDATLATLKIQPSEPRDSAVYFCASGHQRSGSYLAGNEQFFGPGTRLTVL.

This rearrangement joins TRBV20-1 to TRBJ1-1; no clear D gene. Trimming cost V 3 bases and J 8 bases, with 7 bases left between them. CDR1 is DFQATT and CDR2 is SNEGSKA in the germline V gene (reference sequence). This CDR3 spans 10 amino acids. Here the CDR3 reads CSARVSEAFF. As DNA, the CDR3 is TGCAGTGCTAGGGTTTCCGAAGCTTTCTTT.

This chain links TRBV7-9 with TRBJ1-1; perhaps TRBD1 as D (5 bases). The CDR3 length is 12 residues. Trimming pared 6 bases from V and 7 bases from J, leaving 12 bases between. The germline V gene encodes CDR1 SEHNR and CDR2 FQNEAQ (reference sequence). The CDR3 DNA is TGTGCCAGCAGTTACGAAACAGGTGAAGCTTTCTTT. As protein: CASSYETGEAFF.

The genes are TRBV27 and TRBJ2-7; D is uncertain. Per the germline V gene, CDR1 is MNHEY and CDR2 is SMNVEV (reference sequence). Trimming cost V 9 bases and J 4 bases, with 7 bases left between them. This CDR3 is built from 10 residues. CDR3 in DNA: TGTGCCAGTGGACGGTACGAGCAGTACTTC. It translates to CASGRYEQYF.

This chain connects TRBV30 to TRBJ1-4, with a possible D match to TRBD1 (5 bases). The CDR3 consists of 16 residues. The germline V and J ends were trimmed by 3 bases and 2 bases, with 16 bases remaining between them. CDR1 and CDR2 from the germline V gene are GTSNPN and SVGIG (reference sequence). CDR3 protein: CAWSPLGWGTNEKLFF. CDR3 nucleotides: TGTGCCTGGAGCCCCCTAGGCTGGGGCACTAATGAAAAACTGTTTTTT.

This rearrangement joins TRBV20-1 to TRBJ2-1; D is possibly TRBD2 (6 bases). Trimming took 0 bases from V and 10 from J, leaving 19 bases between them. This CDR3 is built from 15 residues. Germline CDR1 reads DFQATT; CDR2 reads SNEGSKA (reference sequence). CDR3: CSARDGGRGLWEQFF. The CDR3 DNA sequence: TGCAGTGCTAGAGATGGGGGGAGAGGGTTGTGGGAGCAGTTCTTC.

This clonotype was seen ten or more times. The chain joins TRBV2 to TRBJ2-1, with TRBD2 matching over 13 bases. With 6 bases clipped from V and 10 bases from J, the junction kept 9 bases outside the gene matches. This CDR3 region has 15 residues. The germline V gene has CDR1 SNHLY and CDR2 FYNNEI. CDR3 DNA: TGTGCCAGCAGCGAACTAGCGGGAGGGCTAGGGGAGCAGTTCTTC. It is translated as CASSELAGGLGEQFF.

This clonotype was recorded a few times. The CDR3 is CASSLGAGKYGETQYF. The CDR3 region has the DNA TGTGCCAGCAGCTTAGGGGCGGGGAAATATGGGGAGACCCAGTACTTC. The chain is built from TRBV11-1 and TRBJ2-5, with D possibly matching TRBD2 (6 bases). Germline loops: CDR1 SGHAT, CDR2 FQDESV (reference sequence). The CDR3 totals 16 residues. V was clipped by 1 base and J by 5 bases, with 17 bases between them.

On this clonotype itself: One end of the junction is discordant with germline, which a read error may explain. The chain links TRBV6-1 to TRBJ2-5, with D perhaps matching TRBD1 or TRBD2 (6 bases each). There are 14 residues in the CDR3. Looked up from germline, CDR1 is MNHNS and CDR2 is SASEGT. Here the CDR3 reads CASRGGGGQEAQYF. CDR3 bases: TGTGCCAGCAGGGGAGGTGGGGGACAAGAGGCCCAGTACTTC.

This clonotype has at least ten counts. This chain links TRBV28 with TRBJ1-5, with TRBD1 matching over 11 bases. Germline loops: CDR1 MDHEN, CDR2 SYDVKM. The CDR3 is 15 residues long. J gave up 4 bases and V 6 bases, and 5 bases lay outside the gene matches. DNA of the CDR3: TGTGCCAGCAGCCACCGGGACAGGGGGAATCAGCCCCAGCATTTT. Translated, it gives CASSHRDRGNQPQHF.

Many counts were recorded for this clonotype. The V and J genes are TRBV10-1 and TRBJ2-1, with 11 bases identical to TRBD2. V was clipped by 10 bases and J by 3 bases; unmatched bases: 5. Germline-derived CDR1 and CDR2 are WNHNN and SYGVQD (reference sequence). CDR3 length equals 14 residues. The chain's CDR3 is CATLAGVYYNEQFF. CDR3 in DNA: TGCGCCACACTAGCGGGAGTTTACTACAATGAGCAGTTCTTC.

This chain joins TRBV12-3 or TRBV12-4 and TRBJ2-7; D gene ambiguous. The V end lost 10 bases, the J end lost 0 bases, and 22 bases lay between the germline ends. CDR3 length equals 16 residues. Written as DNA, the CDR3 is TGTGCCATCACACGAAAGTTGCAGGTTAACTCCTACGAGCAGTACTTC. Its protein product is CAITRKLQVNSYEQYF.

This chain connects TRBV30 to TRBJ2-2; 8 bases are a match to TRBD1. CDR1 GTSNPN and CDR2 SVGIG come from the germline V gene (reference sequence). This CDR3 is 16 amino acids long. The V segment lost 0 bases and the J segment 5 bases; nucleotides outside the gene matches: 8. CDR3 protein: CAWSVLRTGNTGELFF. CDR3 nucleotide sequence: TGTGCCTGGAGTGTACTAAGGACAGGGAATACCGGGGAGCTGTTTTTT.

This clonotype was found many times. The V call is TRBV12-3 or TRBV12-4, the J call TRBJ1-5; D unresolved. Between the trimmed V and J ends, which lost 6 bases and 0 bases, there was a span of 15 bases. The CDR3 loop spans 16 amino acids. CDR3 nucleotide sequence: TGTGCCAGCAGCTCCTTGGACGGATTTAGCAATCAGCCCCAGCATTTT. It encodes CASSSLDGFSNQPQHF.

V and J are TRBV5-1 and TRBJ2-2, with TRBD1 identical over 9 bases. The J segment lost 0 bases and the V segment lost 4 bases, leaving 10 bases of the junction unmatched. This CDR3 comprises 18 residues. Germline V gene lookup returns CDR1 SGHRS and CDR2 YFSETQ. The CDR3 reads CASSPMGQGYSNTGELFF. The CDR3 coding sequence is TGCGCCAGCAGCCCTATGGGACAGGGATATTCGAACACCGGGGAGCTGTTTTTT.